The T cell receptor beta chain described here comes from a study of blood T cell repertoires in COVID-19. This table comes from immunoSEQ multiplex PCR, and its TCRdb copy is limited to in-frame clones, with some not included. The table lists about 100,000 clones, about 86% of them singletons, with less than 3.5% in the top ten. The CDR3 totals 20 residues. Germline CDR1 reads SEHNR; CDR2 reads FQNEAQ (reference sequence). With V trimmed by 5 bases and J by 0 bases, 14 bases remained unmatched. The origin of this receptor is a woman aged 45-65 years who had recovered from COVID-19. The source material was PBMCs or T cells enriched from blood (not recorded which). The chain carries TRBV7-9 and TRBJ2-6, with 9 bases identical to TRBD1. The chain's CDR3 is CASSNKMGQGVLSGANVLTF. CDR3 bases: TGTGCCAGCAGCAATAAGATGGGACAGGGTGTTCTCTCTGGGGCCAACGTCCTGACTTTC. The whole variable domain, remainder taken from reference TRBV7-9 and TRBJ2-6, is DTGVSQNPRHKITKRGQNVTFRCDPISEHNRLYWYRQTLGQGPEFLTYFQNEAQLEKSRLLSDRFSAERPKGSFSTLEIQRTEQGDSAMYLCASSNKMGQGVLSGANVLTFGAGSRLTVL.